This T cell receptor beta chain was found in a study of molecular identifiers for immune sequencing clone quantification. Study observations and caveats: Detecting spiked Jurkat TCR RNA from one cell among about a million naive cells was reportedly possible. Beyond 20 RNA copies, clones held over 99% of effector molecules, compared with under 1% in naive cells.

Listed TCR primers and previously described methods were used for bulk TCR libraries. TCRdb independently ran MiXCR on the PCR reads; one entry per CDR3 protein. The sample consists of around 470,000 distinct CDR3 sequences, over 20% of them appearing once. The authors gated naive CD8 T cells as CD8+CD4-CCR7+CD45RA+ for sorting. The CDR3 sequence is 14 residues long. The ends lost 8 bases at V and 7 bases at J; junction bases unmatched: 13. The germline V gene has CDR1 SGHVS and CDR2 FNYEAQ. Concerning this clonotype itself: Its target is not known. A much bigger clone sits one base away, suggesting this may be a read error.

This chain links TRBV7-6 with TRBJ2-7, with 8 bases fitting TRBD1. The sample was naive CD8+ T cells from blood, with Jurkat cell RNA spiked in. Indicated subset: FACS-sorted CD8+CD4-CCR7+CD45RA+ naive T cells. This receptor was obtained from a human donor in good health. Some libraries in this study had Jurkat cell RNA spiked in. As DNA, the CDR3 is TGTGCCAGCGGCCCCAGGATGACAGGGGAAGAGCAGTACTTC. Residues: CASGPRMTGEEQYF.